The 16 T cell receptor beta chains given below trace back to one sample, sequenced in a study of T cell repertoires in cytomegalovirus infection. Each CDR3 protein gets one entry after TCRdb re-called the reads with MiXCR. The table records more than 250,000 distinct CDR3 sequences, 20% to 25% of them present only once. No antigens are known for them. This specimen was cultured PBMCs, taken from culture after CMV antigen stimulation. These receptors were obtained from a human donor in good health (CMV status not recorded). Some clones in this sample may be carry-over from other donors' samples.

In the case of this clonotype: This could be a read error, since a much larger clone is one nucleotide away. The V call is TRBV7-2, the J call TRBJ1-1; 9 nucleotides align to TRBD1. Germline-derived CDR1 and CDR2 are SGHTA and FQGNSA. The CDR3 contains 14 residues. V shed 5 bases and J 3 bases; nucleotides not matched to a gene: 4. The chain's CDR3 is CASSPGQGYTEAFF. As DNA, the CDR3 is TGTGCCAGCAGCCCTGGACAGGGGTACACTGAAGCTTTCTTT.

CDR3 DNA: TGTGCCATCAGCGGGACTAGCGTTGAGAGTGGGGAGACCCAGTACTTC. Its protein is CAISGTSVESGETQYF. J is TRBJ2-5 and V is TRBV10-3; TRBD2 agrees at 10 bases. Germline V gene lookup returns CDR1 ENHRY and CDR2 SYGVKD. The CDR3 has 16 amino acids. V lost 6 bases to trimming and J lost 5 bases; unmatched junction nucleotides: 12.

This clonotype was seen repeatedly, ten times or more. CDR3 bases: TGTGCCAGCTCGATACTGGGGGCGACGAACACTGAAGCTTTCTTT. Protein product: CASSILGATNTEAFF. The V call is TRBV7-2, the J call TRBJ1-1, with D perhaps matching TRBD1 (6 bases). Germline V gene sequence: CDR1 SGHTA, CDR2 FQGNSA. The CDR3 has 15 amino acids. V lost 8 bases and J 1 base, leaving 17 bases between the germline ends.

This clonotype was found a few times. V is TRBV7-2 and J is TRBJ1-4; possibly TRBD1 for D (5 bases). From germline, CDR1 is SGHTA and CDR2 FQGNSA. V shed 8 bases and J shed 3 bases, with 13 bases lying between them. The CDR3 spans 14 residues. The chain's CDR3 is CASGSRDPNEKLFF. The CDR3 coding sequence is TGTGCCAGCGGAAGCAGGGACCCTAATGAAAAACTGTTTTTT.

In this sample, this clonotype turned up a few times. The chain is built from TRBV7-2 and TRBJ2-4; D is perhaps TRBD1 (7 bases). Trimming cost V 6 bases and J 10 bases, with 16 bases left between them. Germline CDR1 is SGHTA and CDR2 is FQGNSA. This CDR3 is 13 amino acids long. CDR3 bases: TGTGCCAGCAGGCTAGGAGGGACAGTTATTCAGTACTTC. The encoded protein is CASRLGGTVIQYF. Variable domain in full (rest from reference TRBV7-2 and TRBJ2-4): GAGVSQSPSNKVTEKGKDVELRCDPISGHTALYWYRQSLGQGLEFLIYFQGNSAPDKSGLPSDRFSAERTGGSVSTLTIQRTQQEDSAVYLCASRLGGTVIQYFGAGTRLSVL.

This clonotype was picked up a small number of times. This chain joins TRBV10-3 and TRBJ2-1; no reliable D call. Trimming took 3 bases from V and 6 from J, leaving 6 bases between them. Germline CDR1 and CDR2: ENHRY and SYGVKD. The CDR3 is 12 amino acids. The CDR3 region is CAISDSFNEQFF. CDR3 coding DNA: TGTGCCATCAGTGACAGCTTCAATGAGCAGTTCTTC.

This clonotype has a handful of counts. The J gene is TRBJ1-4, the V gene TRBV4-2; tentative D call: TRBD1 (5 bases). The V gene lost 0 bases and the J gene lost 3 bases, with 8 bases spanning the gap. This CDR3 spans 15 amino acids. Germline CDR1 LGHNA, CDR2 YNFKEQ. This chain's CDR3 is CASSQDGGANEKLFF. In nucleotides, the CDR3 is TGTGCCAGCAGCCAAGACGGAGGGGCTAATGAAAAACTGTTTTTT.

The chain has TRBV2 and TRBJ2-5; tentatively, D is TRBD1 or TRBD2 (5 bases each). Trimming removed 6 bases at V and 5 bases at J, with 13 bases between. Per germline, CDR1 SNHLY and CDR2 FYNNEI. The CDR3 is 13 amino acids. The CDR3 reads CASRGRPTETQYF. The CDR3 nucleotides are TGTGCCAGCAGGGGACGGCCTACGGAGACCCAGTACTTC.

The chain is built from TRBV27 and TRBJ2-1; 9 bases fit TRBD2. Per the germline V gene, CDR1 is MNHEY and CDR2 is SMNVEV (reference sequence). The CDR3 length is 16 residues. V trimming: 5 bases; J trimming: 4 bases; junction bases outside the gene matches: 9. CDR3 region: CASSLSSGSRYNEQFF. The DNA of the CDR3 is TGTGCCAGCAGTCTAAGTAGCGGGAGCAGGTACAATGAGCAGTTCTTC.

CDR3 sequence: CSARVFAGDLNTEAFF. CDR3 bases: TGCAGTGCTAGAGTTTTCGCAGGGGACTTGAACACTGAAGCTTTCTTT. This chain joins TRBV20-1 and TRBJ1-1, with a weak D call TRBD1 (6 bases). Between the trimmed V and J ends, which lost 1 base and 0 bases, there was a span of 15 bases. From germline, CDR1 is DFQATT and CDR2 SNEGSKA (reference sequence). The length of the CDR3 is 16 residues.

The chain combines TRBV5-6 with TRBJ1-5, with 8 bases aligning to TRBD1. With V trimmed by 2 bases and J by 6 bases, 4 bases remained unmatched. CDR3 size: 14 residues. The V gene's germline CDR1 is SGHDT and CDR2 YYEEEE. The CDR3 protein is CASSFGTGGQPQHF. In DNA form, the CDR3 reads TGTGCCAGCAGCTTCGGGACAGGAGGTCAGCCCCAGCATTTT.

This clonotype has a count of ten or more. The chain couples TRBV6-2 or TRBV6-3 to TRBJ2-1, with D hard to call. Germline assignment: CDR1 MNHEY and CDR2 SVGEGT. V was cut by 2 bases and J by 9 bases, with 5 bases left in between. The CDR3 runs to 11 residues. The CDR3 DNA reads TGTGCCAGCAGTTACAAGGGTGAGCAGTTCTTC. Encoded protein: CASSYKGEQFF.

V usage is TRBV12-3 or TRBV12-4 and J usage is TRBJ2-7; 12 bases are shared with TRBD2. This CDR3 is 14 amino acids long. V shed 7 bases, J shed 5 bases, and the junction held 6 bases outside the gene matches. The CDR3 DNA sequence: TGTGCCAGCACTCTAAGACTAGCGGGAGACGAGCAGTACTTC. It yields the protein CASTLRLAGDEQYF.

This clonotype was found a few times. The V call is TRBV27, the J call TRBJ2-6; either TRBD1 or TRBD2 may fit D (5 bases each). The CDR3 extends over 18 amino acids. Germline V CDR1 and CDR2: MNHEY, SMNVEV (reference sequence). Trimming removed 5 bases from V and 0 bases from J, with 17 bases in between. CDR3 sequence: CASSTRDGSFSGANVLTF. The CDR3 nucleotides are TGTGCCAGCAGTACCCGGGACGGATCCTTCTCTGGGGCCAACGTCCTGACTTTC.

This clonotype was counted only a few times. The chain links TRBV6-2 or TRBV6-3 to TRBJ2-1, with unresolved D. The CDR3 runs to 15 residues. Per the germline V gene, CDR1 is MNHEY and CDR2 is SVGEGT. V was shortened by 7 bases and J by 2 bases, with 15 bases between the two germline ends. The CDR3, as DNA: TGTGCCAGCACTATAAGAGGTCGCGCCTACAATGAGCAGTTCTTC. Protein sequence: CASTIRGRAYNEQFF.

This clonotype was detected only once. V is TRBV6-1 and J is TRBJ2-7; either TRBD1 or TRBD2 may supply D (5 bases each). The CDR3 is 13 amino acids. Germline V gene sequence: CDR1 MNHNS, CDR2 SASEGT. The ends were cut back, 5 bases at V and 6 bases at J, with 14 bases in the middle. The CDR3 DNA sequence: TGTGCCAGCAGTTACACACATGGGGGCGAGCAGTACTTC. Translation gives CASSYTHGGEQYF.